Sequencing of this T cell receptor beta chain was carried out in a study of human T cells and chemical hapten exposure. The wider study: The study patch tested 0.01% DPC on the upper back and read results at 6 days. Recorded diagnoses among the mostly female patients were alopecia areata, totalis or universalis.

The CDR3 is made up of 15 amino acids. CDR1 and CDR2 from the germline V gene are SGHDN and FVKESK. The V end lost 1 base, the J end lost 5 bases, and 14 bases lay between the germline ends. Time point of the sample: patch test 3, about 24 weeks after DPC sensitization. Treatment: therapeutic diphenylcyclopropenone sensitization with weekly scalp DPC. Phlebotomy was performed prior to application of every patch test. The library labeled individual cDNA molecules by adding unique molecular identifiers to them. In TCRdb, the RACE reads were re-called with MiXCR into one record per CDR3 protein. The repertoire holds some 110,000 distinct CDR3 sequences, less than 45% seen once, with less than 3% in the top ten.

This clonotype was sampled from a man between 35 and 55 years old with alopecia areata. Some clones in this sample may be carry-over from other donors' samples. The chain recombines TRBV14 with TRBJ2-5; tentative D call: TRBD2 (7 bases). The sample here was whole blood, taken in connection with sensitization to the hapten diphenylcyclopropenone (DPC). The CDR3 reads CASSQVRGAAETQYF. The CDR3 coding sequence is TGTGCCAGCAGCCAAGTTCGGGGGGCCGCGGAGACCCAGTACTTC.